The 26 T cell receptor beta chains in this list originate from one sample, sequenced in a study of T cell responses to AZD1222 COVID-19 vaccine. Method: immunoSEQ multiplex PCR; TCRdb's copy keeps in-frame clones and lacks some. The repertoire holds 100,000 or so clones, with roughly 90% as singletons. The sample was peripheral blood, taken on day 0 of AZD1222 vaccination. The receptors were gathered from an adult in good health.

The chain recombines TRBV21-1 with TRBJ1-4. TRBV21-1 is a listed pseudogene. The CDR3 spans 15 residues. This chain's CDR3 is CASSSYWATNEKLFF. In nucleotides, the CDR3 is TGTGCCAGCAGCAGTTACTGGGCAACTAATGAAAAACTGTTTTTT.

The CDR3 spells CASSRGGTNQPQHF. CDR3 in DNA: TGTGCCAGCAGTAGGGGAGGGACTAATCAGCCCCAGCATTTT. The J gene is TRBJ1-5, the V gene TRBV28; TRBD1 is a possible D gene (5 bases). The CDR3 spans 14 residues. V lost 5 bases, J lost 4 bases, and 12 bases lay in between. Germline V gene sequence: CDR1 MDHEN, CDR2 SYDVKM.

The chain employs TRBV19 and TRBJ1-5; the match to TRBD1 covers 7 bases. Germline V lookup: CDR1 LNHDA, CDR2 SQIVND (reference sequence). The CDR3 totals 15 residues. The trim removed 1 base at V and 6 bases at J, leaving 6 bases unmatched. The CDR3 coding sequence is TGTGCCAGTAGTATAGTCCGCCAGGGGGTTCAGCCCCAGCATTTT. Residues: CASSIVRQGVQPQHF.

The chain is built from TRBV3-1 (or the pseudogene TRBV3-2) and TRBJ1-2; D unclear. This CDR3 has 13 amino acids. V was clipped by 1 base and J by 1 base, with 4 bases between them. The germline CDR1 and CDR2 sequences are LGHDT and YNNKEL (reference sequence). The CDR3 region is CASSQGSNYGYTF. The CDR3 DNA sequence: TGTGCCAGCAGCCAAGGTAGTAACTATGGCTACACCTTC.

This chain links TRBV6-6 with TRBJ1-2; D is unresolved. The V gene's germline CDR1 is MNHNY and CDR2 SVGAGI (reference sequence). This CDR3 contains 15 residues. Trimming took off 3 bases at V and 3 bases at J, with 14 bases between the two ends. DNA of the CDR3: TGTGCCAGCAGTTATGGAGCGGTGGGATACTATGGCTACACCTTC. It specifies CASSYGAVGYYGYTF.

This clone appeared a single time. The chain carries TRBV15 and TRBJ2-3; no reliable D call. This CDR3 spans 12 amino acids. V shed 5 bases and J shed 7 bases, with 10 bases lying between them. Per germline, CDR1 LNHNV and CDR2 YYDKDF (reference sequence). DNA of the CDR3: TGTGCCACCAGCGGGTTCAAACATACGCAGTATTTT. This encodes CATSGFKHTQYF.

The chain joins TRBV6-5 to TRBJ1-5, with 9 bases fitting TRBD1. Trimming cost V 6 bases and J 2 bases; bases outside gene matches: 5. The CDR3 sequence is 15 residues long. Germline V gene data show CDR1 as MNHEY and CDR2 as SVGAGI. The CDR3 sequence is CASRADRGGNQPQHF. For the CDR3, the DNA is TGTGCCAGCAGAGCCGACAGGGGGGGCAATCAGCCCCAGCATTTT.

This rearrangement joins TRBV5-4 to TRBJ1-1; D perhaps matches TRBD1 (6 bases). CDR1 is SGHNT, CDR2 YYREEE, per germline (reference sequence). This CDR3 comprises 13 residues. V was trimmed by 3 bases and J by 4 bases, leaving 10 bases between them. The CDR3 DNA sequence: TGTGCCAGCAGCTCTCAGGGGAGCACTGAAGCTTTCTTT. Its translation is CASSSQGSTEAFF. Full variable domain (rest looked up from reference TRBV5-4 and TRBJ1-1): ETGVTQSPTHLIKTRGQQVTLRCSSQSGHNTVSWYQQALGQGPQFIFQYYREEENGRGNFPPRFSGLQFPNYSSELNVNALELDDSALYLCASSSQGSTEAFFGQGTRLTVV.

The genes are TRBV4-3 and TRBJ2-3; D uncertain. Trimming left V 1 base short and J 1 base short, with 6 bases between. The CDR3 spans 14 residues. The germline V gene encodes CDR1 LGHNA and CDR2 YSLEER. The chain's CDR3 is CASSQGLGTDTQYF. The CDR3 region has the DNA TGCGCCAGCAGCCAAGGCCTCGGCACAGATACGCAGTATTTT.

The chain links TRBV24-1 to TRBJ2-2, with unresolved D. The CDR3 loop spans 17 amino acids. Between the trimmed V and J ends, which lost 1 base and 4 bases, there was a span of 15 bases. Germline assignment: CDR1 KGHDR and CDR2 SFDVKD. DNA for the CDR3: TGTGCCACCAGTGATTTCGACTCCTGGGTGGGCACCGGGGAGCTGTTTTTT. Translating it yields CATSDFDSWVGTGELFF.

The CDR3 nucleotides read TGTGCCAGCAGTTTACAGAGTGGGGGAGTCTCTACATATGAGCAGTTCTTC. Its translation: CASSLQSGGVSTYEQFF. The V gene is TRBV27, the J gene TRBJ2-1; the D call may be TRBD1 or TRBD2 (5 bases each). Looked up from germline, CDR1 is MNHEY and CDR2 is SMNVEV (reference sequence). Trimming took off 2 bases at V and 8 bases at J, with 22 bases between the two ends. The length of the CDR3 is 17 residues.

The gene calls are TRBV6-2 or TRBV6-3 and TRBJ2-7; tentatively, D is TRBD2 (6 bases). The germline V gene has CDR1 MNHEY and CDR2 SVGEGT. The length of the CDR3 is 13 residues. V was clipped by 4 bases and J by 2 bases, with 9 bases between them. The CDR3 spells CASSSGRTYEQYF. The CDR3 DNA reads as TGTGCCAGCAGTTCCGGGAGAACCTACGAGCAGTACTTC.

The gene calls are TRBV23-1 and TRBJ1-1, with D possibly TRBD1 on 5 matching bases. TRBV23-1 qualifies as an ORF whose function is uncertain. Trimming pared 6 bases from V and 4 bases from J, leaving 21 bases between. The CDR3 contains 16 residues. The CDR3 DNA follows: TGCGCCAGCAGGCTATCTGGGACGGAGATGTCCACTGAAGCTTTCTTT. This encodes CASRLSGTEMSTEAFF.

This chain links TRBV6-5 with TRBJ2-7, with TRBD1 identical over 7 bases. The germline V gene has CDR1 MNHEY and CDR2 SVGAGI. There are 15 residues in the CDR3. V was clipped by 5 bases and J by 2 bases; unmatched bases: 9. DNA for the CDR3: TGTGCCAGCAGTAATAAGGGGGCGGCTACCTACGAGCAGTACTTC. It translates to CASSNKGAATYEQYF.

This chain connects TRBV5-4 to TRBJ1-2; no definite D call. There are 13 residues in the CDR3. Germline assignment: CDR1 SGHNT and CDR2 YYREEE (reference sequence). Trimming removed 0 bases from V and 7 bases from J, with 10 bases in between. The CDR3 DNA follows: TGTGCCAGCAGCTTGGGAGTTGCGGGTGGCTACACCTTC. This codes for CASSLGVAGGYTF.

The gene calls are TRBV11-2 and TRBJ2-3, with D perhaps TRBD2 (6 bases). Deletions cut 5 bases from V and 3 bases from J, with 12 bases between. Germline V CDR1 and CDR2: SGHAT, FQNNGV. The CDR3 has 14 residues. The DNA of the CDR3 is TGTGCCAGCAGCCCCGGAGGGGTAACAGATACGCAGTATTTT. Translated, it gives CASSPGGVTDTQYF.

The chain's CDR3 is CASSQVRWDGYTF. As DNA, the CDR3 is TGCGCCAGCAGCCAAGTCAGGTGGGACGGCTACACCTTC. The chain joins TRBV4-3 to TRBJ1-2; D possibly corresponds to TRBD1 (5 bases). The CDR3 covers 13 residues. V was clipped by 1 base and J by 8 bases, with 11 bases between them. From germline, CDR1 is LGHNA and CDR2 YSLEER.

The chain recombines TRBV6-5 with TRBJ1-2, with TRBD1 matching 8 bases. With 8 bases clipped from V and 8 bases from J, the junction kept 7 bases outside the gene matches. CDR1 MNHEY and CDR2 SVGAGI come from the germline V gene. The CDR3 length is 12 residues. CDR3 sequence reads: CASRTGRKGYTF. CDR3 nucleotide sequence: TGTGCCAGCCGGACAGGGAGGAAGGGCTACACCTTC.

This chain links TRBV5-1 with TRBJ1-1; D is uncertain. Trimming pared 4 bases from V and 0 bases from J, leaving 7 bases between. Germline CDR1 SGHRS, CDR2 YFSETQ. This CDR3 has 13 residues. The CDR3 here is CASSPELNTEAFF. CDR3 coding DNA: TGCGCCAGCAGCCCCGAGTTGAACACTGAAGCTTTCTTT.

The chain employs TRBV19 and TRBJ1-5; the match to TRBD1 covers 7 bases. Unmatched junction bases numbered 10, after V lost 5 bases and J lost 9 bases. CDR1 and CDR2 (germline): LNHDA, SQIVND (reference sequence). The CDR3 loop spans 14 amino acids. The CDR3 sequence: CASSPGTAGLPQHF. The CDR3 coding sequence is TGTGCCAGTAGTCCCGGGACAGCGGGTCTGCCCCAGCATTTT.

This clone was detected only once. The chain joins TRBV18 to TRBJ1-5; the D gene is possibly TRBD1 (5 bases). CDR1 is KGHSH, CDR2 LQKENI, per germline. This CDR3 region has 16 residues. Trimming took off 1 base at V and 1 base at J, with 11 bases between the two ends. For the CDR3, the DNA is TGTGCCAGCTCACCACGGGGGGATGGCAGCAATCAGCCCCAGCATTTT. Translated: CASSPRGDGSNQPQHF. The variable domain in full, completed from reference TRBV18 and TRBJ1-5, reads NAGVMQNPRHLVRRRGQEARLRCSPMKGHSHVYWYRQLPEEGLKFMVYLQKENIIDESGMPKERFSAEFPKEGPSILRIQQVVRGDSAAYFCASSPRGDGSNQPQHFGDGTRLSIL.

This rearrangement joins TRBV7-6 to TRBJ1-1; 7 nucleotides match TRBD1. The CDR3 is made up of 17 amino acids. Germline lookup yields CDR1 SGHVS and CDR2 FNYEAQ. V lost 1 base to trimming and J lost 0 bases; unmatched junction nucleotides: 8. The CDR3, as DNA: TGTGCCAGCAGCTTAGATAGGGGTGACAGGGTGAACACTGAAGCTTTCTTT. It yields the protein CASSLDRGDRVNTEAFF.

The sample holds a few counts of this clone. The CDR3 is CASSYSGQAGGYTF. Written as DNA, the CDR3 is TGTGCCAGCAGTTACTCGGGACAGGCGGGGGGCTACACCTTC. The chain carries TRBV6-5 and TRBJ1-2; TRBD1 matches 8 bases. This CDR3 is 14 amino acids long. V trimming: 0 bases; J trimming: 8 bases; junction bases outside the gene matches: 5. Germline V gene sequence: CDR1 MNHEY, CDR2 SVGAGI.

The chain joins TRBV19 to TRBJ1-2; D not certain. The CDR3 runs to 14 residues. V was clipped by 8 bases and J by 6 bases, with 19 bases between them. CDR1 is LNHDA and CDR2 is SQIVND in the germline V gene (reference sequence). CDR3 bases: TGTGCCAGTGGTGCTGGATCGGGAAGGGATGGCTACACCTTC. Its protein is CASGAGSGRDGYTF.

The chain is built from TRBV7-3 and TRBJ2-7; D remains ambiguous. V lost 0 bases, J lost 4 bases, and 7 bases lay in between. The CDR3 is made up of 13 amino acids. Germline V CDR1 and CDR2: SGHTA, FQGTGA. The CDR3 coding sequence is TGTGCCAGCAGCTTAACTTATCGGTACGAGCAGTACTTC. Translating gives CASSLTYRYEQYF.

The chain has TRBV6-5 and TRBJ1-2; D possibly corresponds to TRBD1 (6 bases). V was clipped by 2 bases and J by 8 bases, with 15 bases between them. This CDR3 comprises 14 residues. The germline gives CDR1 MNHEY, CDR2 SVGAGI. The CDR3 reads CASSYQDLRGGYTF. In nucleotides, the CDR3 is TGTGCCAGCAGTTACCAGGACCTAAGGGGGGGCTACACCTTC.